These 32 T cell receptor beta chains originate from one sample sequenced in a study of human T cells and chemical hapten exposure. Stated time point: patch test 3, about 24 weeks after DPC sensitization. Treatment reported: therapeutic diphenylcyclopropenone sensitization with weekly scalp DPC. TCRdb re-called the RACE reads through MiXCR, storing one row per CDR3 protein. The sample shows about 90,000 distinct CDR3 sequences, about a tenth of them seen only once. Sequenced here: whole blood, sampled in connection with sensitization to the hapten diphenylcyclopropenone (DPC). These receptors were collected from a woman aged 25 to 39 with alopecia areata. Some clones in this sample may be carry-over from other donors' samples.

This clonotype was seen just once. The chain employs TRBV28 and TRBJ1-2; D unresolved. V lost 5 bases and J 8 bases, leaving 9 bases between the germline ends. Germline CDR1 reads MDHEN; CDR2 reads SYDVKM. The length of the CDR3 is 11 residues. CDR3 in DNA: TGTGCCAGCAGTACGACAAAGGGCTACACCTTC. Protein: CASSTTKGYTF.

This clonotype was observed at least ten times. The V gene is TRBV5-1, the J gene TRBJ2-2; D call uncertain. The V and J ends lost 6 bases and 0 bases respectively, with 12 bases between them. This CDR3 is built from 15 residues. Germline V gene lookup returns CDR1 SGHRS and CDR2 YFSETQ. CDR3 sequence reads: CASIPTQPNTGELFF. In DNA form, the CDR3 reads TGCGCCAGCATCCCGACTCAGCCGAACACCGGGGAGCTGTTTTTT. Filled out from reference TRBV5-1 and TRBJ2-2, the complete variable domain reads KAGVTQTPRYLIKTRGQQVTLSCSPISGHRSVSWYQQTPGQGLQFLFEYFSETQRNKGNFPGRFSGRQFSNSRSEMNVSTLELGDSALYLCASIPTQPNTGELFFGEGSRLTVL.

The sample holds many counts of this clonotype. The genes are TRBV12-3 or TRBV12-4 and TRBJ1-1; possible D gene TRBD1, 6 bases. Trimming removed 7 bases from V and 2 bases from J, with 11 bases in between. The CDR3 is 13 residues long. The CDR3 sequence is CASTRQANTEAFF. In DNA, the CDR3 is TGTGCCAGCACCCGACAGGCCAACACTGAAGCTTTCTTT.

The chain is built from TRBV2 and TRBJ2-5, with D tentatively TRBD2 (6 bases). The CDR3 totals 11 residues. Germline V lookup: CDR1 SNHLY, CDR2 FYNNEI. Trimming stripped 8 bases from V and 10 bases from J, with 14 bases between. The chain's CDR3 is CASELGEDQYF. CDR3 bases: TGTGCCAGCGAGCTAGGGGAGGACCAGTACTTC.

This sequence joins TRBV12-3 or TRBV12-4 and TRBJ2-2; TRBD1 aligns across 8 bases. This CDR3 region has 15 residues. Germline trimming cut 7 bases from V and 1 base from J; bases unmatched to any gene: 5. The CDR3 DNA follows: TGTGCCAGCAAACTCGGGACAGGGAACACCGGGGAGCTGTTTTTT. Translated: CASKLGTGNTGELFF.

This clonotype was found many times. The chain links TRBV27 to TRBJ2-7; the D gene is possibly TRBD2 (5 bases). Germline CDR1 is MNHEY and CDR2 is SMNVEV (reference sequence). The CDR3 sequence is 15 residues long. With 2 bases removed from V and 1 base from J, the gap between germline ends came to 12 bases. This chain's CDR3 is CASSLKGSQSYEQYF. In DNA, the CDR3 is TGTGCCAGCAGTTTAAAAGGGAGCCAGTCCTACGAGCAGTACTTC.

The J gene is TRBJ2-7, the V gene TRBV30; D is possibly TRBD1 (5 bases). V shed 5 bases and J shed 0 bases, with 11 bases lying between them. Per germline, CDR1 GTSNPN and CDR2 SVGIG (reference sequence). The CDR3 runs 13 residues. The CDR3: CAWARQISYEQYF. For the CDR3, the DNA is TGTGCCTGGGCTAGACAGATCTCCTACGAGCAGTACTTC.

J is TRBJ2-7 and V is TRBV7-9; the D is unclear. CDR1 SEHNR and CDR2 FQNEAQ come from the germline V gene (reference sequence). V was cut by 1 base and J by 3 bases, with 7 bases left in between. The CDR3 has 13 amino acids. The CDR3 coding sequence is TGTGCCAGCAGCTTAGTTGAAGGCTACGAGCAGTACTTC. Encoded protein: CASSLVEGYEQYF.

This clonotype appeared many times. The gene calls are TRBV20-1 and TRBJ2-7, with 12 bases that match TRBD2. Trimming removed 3 bases from V and 4 bases from J; junction bases left unmatched: 10. The CDR3 runs to 16 residues. The germline gives CDR1 DFQATT, CDR2 SNEGSKA (reference sequence). The CDR3 nucleotides are TGCAGTGCTAGTGAACCCCCCGGGACTAGCGGGTACGAGCAGTACTTC. Translation: CSASEPPGTSGYEQYF.

In this sample, this clonotype turned up a few times. The chain is built from TRBV13 and TRBJ2-2; 7 nucleotides line up with TRBD1. V was pared by 5 bases and J by 2 bases, with 8 bases of the junction left unmatched. The CDR3 totals 16 residues. Germline CDR1 PRHDT, CDR2 FYEKMQ (reference sequence). DNA of the CDR3: TGTGCCAGCAGCCCAACCGGGACAGATAACACCGGGGAGCTGTTTTTT. This sequence encodes CASSPTGTDNTGELFF.

This clonotype appeared a few times. This chain joins TRBV20-1 and TRBJ1-6; TRBD1 matches at 12 bases. CDR1 is DFQATT, CDR2 SNEGSKA, per germline (reference sequence). Trimming removed 3 bases from V and 13 bases from J; junction bases left unmatched: 10. CDR3 length: 15 amino acids. CDR3: CSARPGQGAREPLHF. The DNA of the CDR3 is TGCAGTGCTAGGCCGGGACAGGGGGCCCGAGAGCCCCTCCACTTT.

This clonotype was detected ten times or more. CDR3 loop: CSARIQNYEQYF. The CDR3 region has the DNA TGCAGTGCACGAATACAGAACTACGAGCAGTACTTC. The V gene is TRBV20-1, the J gene TRBJ2-7; D remains unclear. The CDR3 length is 12 residues. Germline V gives CDR1 DFQATT, CDR2 SNEGSKA (reference sequence). The V end was cut by 6 bases, the J end by 3 bases, with 12 bases between.

This clonotype came up many times. The rearrangement links TRBV7-8 to TRBJ1-1; D call uncertain. The ends were cut back, 0 bases at V and 5 bases at J, with 10 bases in the middle. The CDR3 totals 14 residues. The germline V gene has CDR1 SGHVS and CDR2 FQNEAQ. The CDR3 is CASSLATDGTEAFF. CDR3 nucleotides: TGTGCCAGCAGCTTAGCGACGGACGGGACTGAAGCTTTCTTT. Filled out from reference TRBV7-8 and TRBJ1-1, the complete variable domain reads GAGVSQSPRYKVAKRGQDVALRCDPISGHVSLFWYQQALGQGPEFLTYFQNEAQLDKSGLPSDRFFAERPEGSVSTLKIQRTQQEDSAVYLCASSLATDGTEAFFGQGTRLTVV.

A note on this clonotype: This clone may be a read error of a much larger clone one base away. The chain uses TRBV27 and TRBJ2-3; 9 nucleotides match TRBD1. Germline V gives CDR1 MNHEY, CDR2 SMNVEV (reference sequence). The CDR3 covers 19 residues. The CDR3: CASSPDRRGTGHSIDTQYF. The CDR3 nucleotides read TGTGCCAGCAGTCCCGACCGGAGGGGGACAGGGCATAGCATAGATACGCAGTATTTT.

This clonotype has ten or more counts. The chain couples TRBV6-2 or TRBV6-3 to TRBJ2-3; D remains ambiguous. Germline-derived CDR1 and CDR2 are MNHEY and SVGEGT. The CDR3 contains 13 residues. Trimming removed 6 bases at V and 2 bases at J, with 9 bases between. DNA for the CDR3: TGTGCCAGCAGCTCCAGTATCACAGATACGCAGTATTTT. It codes for CASSSSITDTQYF.

The chain has TRBV12-3 or TRBV12-4 and TRBJ1-2; 8 nucleotides line up with TRBD1. V was clipped by 2 bases and J by 4 bases; unmatched bases: 6. CDR3 length equals 15 residues. In DNA, the CDR3 is TGTGCCAGCAGTTTAAGCTCAGGGGGCAGCTATGGCTACACCTTC. Its protein is CASSLSSGGSYGYTF.

This clonotype occurred many times. The V gene is TRBV27, the J gene TRBJ1-6, with 7 positions matching TRBD1. V shed 2 bases and J 10 bases; nucleotides not matched to a gene: 8. This CDR3 has 15 residues. Germline CDR1 is MNHEY and CDR2 is SMNVEV (reference sequence). CDR3 in amino acids: CASSLIDGQVSPLHF. CDR3 bases: TGTGCCAGCAGTTTAATTGATGGACAGGTCTCACCCCTCCACTTT.

This clonotype was found a few times. The chain couples TRBV5-4 to TRBJ2-1, with TRBD2 matching over 10 bases. The germline V gene encodes CDR1 SGHNT and CDR2 YYREEE (reference sequence). This CDR3 is 15 amino acids long. The V segment lost 4 bases and the J segment 8 bases; nucleotides outside the gene matches: 9. The CDR3 spells CASSPVAGGTDEQFF. CDR3 nucleotide sequence: TGTGCCAGCAGCCCAGTAGCGGGAGGCACGGATGAGCAGTTCTTC.

There are many counts of this clonotype. The chain combines TRBV27 with TRBJ1-6; D remains ambiguous. Trimming shortened V by 3 bases and J by 13 bases, and 16 bases separated the two germline ends. CDR1 is MNHEY, CDR2 SMNVEV, per germline (reference sequence). The CDR3 has 14 residues. This CDR3 reads CASSFPGPVLPLHF. The CDR3 region has the DNA TGTGCCAGCAGTTTTCCCGGGCCAGTTCTGCCCCTCCACTTT.

The table lists this clonotype with a few counts. V usage is TRBV20-1 and J usage is TRBJ2-4; D is ambiguous. Germline CDR1 is DFQATT and CDR2 is SNEGSKA (reference sequence). The CDR3 extends over 15 amino acids. V was pared by 3 bases and J by 0 bases, with 12 bases between. The CDR3 protein is CSASAYGLAKNIQYF. The CDR3 region has the DNA TGCAGTGCTAGTGCTTACGGCTTAGCCAAAAACATTCAGTACTTC.

This clonotype was recorded at least ten times. CDR3 DNA: TGTGCCAGCAGCCAAGCCCCCCCCGGGTCCTCCTACGAGCAGTACTTC. This sequence encodes CASSQAPPGSSYEQYF. The chain uses TRBV3-1 and TRBJ2-7; D is uncertain. This CDR3 has 16 residues. The ends were cut back, 1 base at V and 0 bases at J, with 13 bases in the middle. Germline assignment: CDR1 LGHDT and CDR2 YNNKEL (reference sequence).

This clonotype was observed many times. The chain is built from TRBV4-2 and TRBJ2-3, with 8 bases lining up with TRBD2. CDR1 is LGHNA and CDR2 is YNFKEQ in the germline V gene. Unmatched junction bases numbered 9, after V lost 3 bases and J lost 1 base. This CDR3 has 17 amino acids. In nucleotides, the CDR3 is TGTGCCAGCAGCCAGACCGGGACTAGATACGGCACAGATACGCAGTATTTT. Its translation is CASSQTGTRYGTDTQYF.

This clonotype was recorded many times. This chain joins TRBV28 and TRBJ2-7; TRBD2 is a possible D gene (6 bases). CDR3 length: 11 amino acids. CDR1 is MDHEN and CDR2 is SYDVKM in the germline V gene. V was clipped by 7 bases and J by 6 bases, with 10 bases between them. CDR3 sequence reads: CASKTRGEQYF. The CDR3 bases are TGTGCCAGCAAGACTAGAGGCGAGCAGTACTTC.

This clonotype was seen only a few times. The gene calls are TRBV11-2 and TRBJ2-5; D may be TRBD1 (6 bases). CDR1 is SGHAT, CDR2 FQNNGV, per germline. V dropped 4 bases and J dropped 4 bases, with 22 bases sitting between them. CDR3 length equals 17 residues. CDR3 nucleotides: TGTGCCAGCAGCTCAGCCGTTACAGGGATTGTCCGAGAGACCCAGTACTTC. Encoded protein: CASSSAVTGIVRETQYF. Filled out from reference TRBV11-2 and TRBJ2-5, the complete variable domain reads EAGVAQSPRYKIIEKRQSVAFWCNPISGHATLYWYQQILGQGPKLLIQFQNNGVVDDSQLPKDRFSAERLKGVDSTLKIQPAKLEDSAVYLCASSSAVTGIVRETQYFGPGTRLLVL.

The table lists this clonotype with many counts. The chain has TRBV2 and TRBJ1-5; no reliable D call. The V gene's germline CDR1 is SNHLY and CDR2 FYNNEI. The CDR3 is made up of 13 amino acids. The V end lost 7 bases, the J end lost 2 bases, and 9 bases lay between the germline ends. The CDR3 bases are TGTGCCAGCAAGGGATATGGCAATCAGCCCCAGCATTTT. It yields the protein CASKGYGNQPQHF.

This clonotype appeared many times. This rearrangement joins TRBV20-1 to TRBJ2-2; D is possibly TRBD2 (5 bases). The CDR3 has 12 amino acids. The germline gives CDR1 DFQATT, CDR2 SNEGSKA (reference sequence). Trimming cost V 1 base and J 6 bases, with 6 bases left between them. The CDR3 sequence: CSARVEAGELFF. The CDR3 region has the DNA TGCAGTGCTAGAGTGGAGGCCGGGGAGCTGTTTTTT.

This clonotype was counted ten times or more. A read error may produce the germline difference seen at one junction end. The V call is TRBV7-7, the J call TRBJ2-7; D gene uncertain. In germline, CDR1 is SSHAT, CDR2 FNYEAQ (reference sequence). The CDR3 length is 13 residues. The CDR3 here is CASSQDAGHEQYF. The CDR3 bases are TGTGCTAGCAGCCAGGACGCAGGCCACGAGCAGTACTTC.

In this sample, this clonotype turned up many times. The chain is built from TRBV29-1 and TRBJ2-1; the match to TRBD2 covers 7 bases. The CDR3 length is 14 residues. Trimming cost V 3 bases and J 6 bases; bases outside gene matches: 8. CDR1 SQVTM and CDR2 ANQGSEA come from the germline V gene. DNA for the CDR3: TGCAGCGTTGACGAGGCGGGAGTATTCAATGAGCAGTTCTTC. Protein product: CSVDEAGVFNEQFF.

This clonotype was counted between two and nine times. The chain couples TRBV10-3 to TRBJ2-3, with D possibly TRBD1 on 5 matching bases. The ends were cut back, 5 bases at V and 4 bases at J, with 13 bases in the middle. This CDR3 has 14 amino acids. Germline values: CDR1 ENHRY, CDR2 SYGVKD. DNA for the CDR3: TGTGCCATCAGTCAGGGTATGGAAGCAGATACGCAGTATTTT. Its protein is CAISQGMEADTQYF.

This clonotype was picked up many times. CDR3 sequence: CASSSPPGEGTGNQPQHF. The CDR3 coding sequence is TGTGCCAGCAGTTCCCCCCCGGGGGAGGGAACGGGCAATCAGCCCCAGCATTTT. V and J are TRBV28 and TRBJ1-5; D perhaps matches TRBD1 (5 bases). Germline CDR1 reads MDHEN; CDR2 reads SYDVKM. The CDR3 totals 18 residues. V lost 4 bases and J 2 bases, leaving 21 bases between the germline ends. Filled out from reference TRBV28 and TRBJ1-5, the complete variable domain reads DVKVTQSSRYLVKRTGEKVFLECVQDMDHENMFWYRQDPGLGLRLIYFSYDVKMKEKGDIPEGYSVSREKKERFSLILESASTNQTSMYLCASSSPPGEGTGNQPQHFGDGTRLSIL.

The table lists this clonotype with many counts. This chain joins TRBV5-5 and TRBJ2-2; TRBD1 matches 8 bases. The J segment lost 4 bases and the V segment lost 5 bases, leaving 7 bases of the junction unmatched. Germline V gene data show CDR1 as SGHKS and CDR2 as YYEKEE (reference sequence). CDR3 size: 15 residues. The CDR3 bases are TGTGCCAGCAGATTAAGGACAGGGTCCACCGGGGAGCTGTTTTTT. It is translated as CASRLRTGSTGELFF.

This clonotype has a handful of counts. J is TRBJ2-2 and V is TRBV20-1; 8 nucleotides align to TRBD2. From germline, CDR1 is DFQATT and CDR2 SNEGSKA (reference sequence). J was trimmed by 6 bases and V by 5 bases; bases with no gene match: 14. The CDR3 is made up of 16 amino acids. CDR3 loop: CSAPGAGGLAAGELFF. In DNA, the CDR3 is TGCAGTGCTCCAGGCGCAGGCGGACTAGCCGCCGGGGAGCTGTTTTTT.